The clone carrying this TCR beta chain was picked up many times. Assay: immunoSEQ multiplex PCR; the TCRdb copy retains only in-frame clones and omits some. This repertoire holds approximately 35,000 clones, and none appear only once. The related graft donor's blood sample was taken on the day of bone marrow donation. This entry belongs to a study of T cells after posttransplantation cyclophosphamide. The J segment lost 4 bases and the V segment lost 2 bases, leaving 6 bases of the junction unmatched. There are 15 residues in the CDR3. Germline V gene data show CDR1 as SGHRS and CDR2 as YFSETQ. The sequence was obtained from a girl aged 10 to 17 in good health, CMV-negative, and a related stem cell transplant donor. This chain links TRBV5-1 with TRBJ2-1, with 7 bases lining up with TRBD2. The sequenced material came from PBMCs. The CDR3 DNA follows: TGCGCCAGCAGCTTCGCTAGCGGAGTATACAATGAGCAGTTCTTC. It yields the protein CASSFASGVYNEQFF.